These 7 T cell receptor beta chains came from one sample sequenced in a study of HIV-infected patients and healthy controls. Via MiXCR, TCRdb re-called the 5' RACE reads, giving one row per CDR3 protein. The sample has around 62,000 distinct CDR3 sequences, 15% to 20% seen once. The sample taken for sequencing was CD4+ T cells from blood. The receptors here all came from a human donor in good health.

This clonotype was observed a few times. This chain's CDR3 is CASSNYRLTSNQPQHF. CDR3 in DNA: TGTGCCAGCAGTAACTACAGGTTAACAAGCAATCAGCCCCAGCATTTT. The V and J genes are TRBV12-3 or TRBV12-4 and TRBJ1-5; TRBD1 is a possible D gene (5 bases). CDR3 length: 16 residues. The V end lost 5 bases, the J end lost 1 base, and 15 bases lay between the germline ends.

This clonotype was observed a handful of times. The genes are TRBV7-9 and TRBJ1-5; D is uncertain. Per germline, CDR1 SEHNR and CDR2 FQNEAQ (reference sequence). Between the trimmed V and J ends, which lost 1 base and 0 bases, there was a span of 22 bases. The CDR3 sequence is 20 residues long. CDR3 nucleotides: TGTGCCAGCAGCTTAGTCCGCCCGGGAACGGCTAGTTATAGCAATCAGCCCCAGCATTTT. It is translated as CASSLVRPGTASYSNQPQHF.

This clonotype was picked up many times. The CDR3 loop is CASSFGLAGEADTQYF. The DNA for the CDR3 is TGTGCCAGCAGTTTTGGACTAGCGGGAGAGGCAGATACGCAGTATTTT. This chain links TRBV12-3 or TRBV12-4 with TRBJ2-3, with 13 bases identical to TRBD2. Trimming at V came to 3 bases and at J to 4 bases, leaving 4 bases not matched to a gene. The CDR3 length is 16 residues.

V is TRBV19 and J is TRBJ1-1; D is possibly TRBD1 (6 bases). CDR3 length: 12 amino acids. The germline V gene encodes CDR1 LNHDA and CDR2 SQIVND (reference sequence). Deletions cut 4 bases from V and 11 bases from J, with 14 bases between. CDR3 in amino acids: CASSTTGPGAFF. The CDR3 DNA follows: TGTGCCAGTAGTACCACAGGGCCGGGGGCTTTCTTT.

The rearrangement joins TRBV5-1 to TRBJ2-7; the D is unclear. The V end was cut by 4 bases, the J end by 2 bases, with 10 bases between. The germline V gene has CDR1 SGHRS and CDR2 YFSETQ. This CDR3 region has 13 residues. CDR3 in amino acids: CASSPTPTYEQYF. In DNA, the CDR3 is TGCGCCAGCAGCCCCACACCGACCTACGAGCAGTACTTC.

This chain connects TRBV7-2 to TRBJ2-4; TRBD2 agrees at 12 bases. Germline loops: CDR1 SGHTA, CDR2 FQGNSA. V lost 5 bases to trimming and J lost 0 bases; unmatched junction nucleotides: 11. The CDR3 has 19 residues. The CDR3 DNA sequence: TGTGCCAGCAGCCAGACTAGCGGGGGCAATCACTTAGCCAAAAACATTCAGTACTTC. Residues: CASSQTSGGNHLAKNIQYF.

This clonotype was seen repeatedly, ten times or more. The V and J genes are TRBV3-1 and TRBJ2-1; no reliable D call. V shed 6 bases and J shed 3 bases, with 6 bases lying between them. This CDR3 has 12 residues. Germline V lookup: CDR1 LGHDT, CDR2 YNNKEL (reference sequence). The CDR3 is CASRKDYNEQFF. The CDR3 DNA is TGTGCCAGCAGGAAGGACTACAATGAGCAGTTCTTC.